This TCR beta chain was sequenced for a study of Siglec-9 on CD8 T cells in melanoma. Notes on the study in general: An effector memory CD8+ T-cell subset seemingly accumulating in melanoma was reportedly marked and regulated by Siglec-9.

V lost 3 bases to trimming and J lost 0 bases, with 12 bases between them. This CDR3 is 16 amino acids long. Germline lookup yields CDR1 SGHNT and CDR2 YENEEA. Generated by immunoSEQ multiplex PCR, the TCRdb table keeps only in-frame clones and is missing some. Of more than 25,000 clones listed, about 80% were seen once; the top ten hold almost 6%. Of note for this clone: What it binds is unknown.

The TCR comes from a human donor in good health. Sequences were obtained from Siglec-9- CD8+ T cells sorted from blood. The genes are TRBV11-3 and TRBJ2-1; D might be TRBD2 (5 bases). This CDR3 reads CASSFSGESSYNEQFF. Here the CDR3 DNA reads TGTGCCAGCAGCTTTTCCGGGGAGAGCTCCTACAATGAGCAGTTCTTC.